At least ten counts were recorded for the clone carrying this TCR beta chain. The CDR3 is 13 amino acids. The germline gives CDR1 MDHEN, CDR2 SYDVKM. Trimming stripped 2 bases from V and 6 bases from J, with 10 bases between. The record originates from a study of low-dose radiotherapy and immunotherapy resistance in tumors. As for the study in general: Intravenous ipilimumab 1 mg/kg every six weeks was given with nivolumab 240 mg every two weeks.

TRAV and TRBV primers primed cDNA for both TCRalpha and TCRbeta. TCR amplification used roughly 21 PCR cycles, a constant-region primer and a V-primer adapter. MiXCR, run by TCRdb on the reads, gives a single entry per CDR3 protein. This sample has some 57,000 distinct CDR3 sequences, with roughly 24% found just once. Time point indicated: before trial treatment. This material consisted of PBMCs, taken before treatment. The receptor's source is a male donor with prostate cancer. The chain combines TRBV28 with TRBJ1-2; D perhaps matches TRBD1 (5 bases). The CDR3 coding sequence is TGTGCCAGCAGTTTAGATCGGACACATGGCTACACCTTC. It yields the protein CASSLDRTHGYTF.